This T cell receptor (beta chain) was identified in a study of blood T cell repertoires in COVID-19. Libraries were prepared by immunoSEQ multiplex PCR; TCRdb keeps only in-frame clonotypes and omits some of them. The sample shows about 95,000 clones, 80% to 90% of them seen only once. V was clipped by 4 bases and J by 0 bases, with 12 bases between them. Per germline, CDR1 MNHEY and CDR2 SVGEGT. The CDR3 length is 16 residues. The sample consisted of peripheral blood. The V gene is TRBV6-2 or TRBV6-3, the J gene TRBJ1-4; maybe TRBD1 (6 bases). The clonotype originates from a human donor in a cohort sampled during active COVID-19. The CDR3 region is CASSWRGRATNEKLFF. In DNA form, the CDR3 reads TGTGCCAGCAGTTGGCGGGGGCGCGCAACTAATGAAAAACTGTTTTTT.